This is a list of T cell receptor beta chains from one sample in a study of blood T cells in healthy people across ages. TCRdb passed the 5' RACE reads through MiXCR, listing each CDR3 protein once. The sample consists of under 800,000 distinct CDR3 sequences, 20% to 25% of them appearing once. The sequenced material came from blood. The receptors here all came from a man between 65 and 85 years old in good health. Each CDR3 is given with its conserved first and last residue. Each record gives: clone size, J gene, V gene, D gene, CDR3 DNA, CDR3 protein. D genes are given only for firm matches. Part of the rows lack a size; the others show once, few, many or a class for expanded clones.

clone size: few; J gene: TRBJ2-1; V gene: TRBV20-1; D gene: TRBD2; CDR3 DNA: TGCAGTGCTAGTCGCGCCAGACTAGCGGGGAATGAGCAGTTCTTC; CDR3 protein: CSASRARLAGNEQFF
clone size: .; J gene: TRBJ2-1; V gene: TRBV9; D gene: .; CDR3 DNA: TGTGCCAGCAGTCCGGGACAAACGTACAATGAGCAGTTCTTC; CDR3 protein: CASSPGQTYNEQFF
clone size: few; J gene: TRBJ2-1; V gene: TRBV11-2; D gene: TRBD2; CDR3 DNA: TGTGCCAGCAGCTCCGTTGCGGGAGGTACCTACAATGAGCAGTTCTTC; CDR3 protein: CASSSVAGGTYNEQFF
clone size: .; J gene: TRBJ1-1; V gene: TRBV12-3/TRBV12-4; D gene: .; CDR3 DNA: TGTGCCAGCAGGCAACCAGGTGGCACTGAAGCTTTCTTT; CDR3 protein: CASRQPGGTEAFF
clone size: many; J gene: TRBJ2-5; V gene: TRBV20-1; D gene: .; CDR3 DNA: TGCAGTGCTAGATTTCGAGATCACTCGGTGGAGACCCAGTACTTC; CDR3 protein: CSARFRDHSVETQYF
clone size: .; J gene: TRBJ1-2; V gene: TRBV5-6; D gene: TRBD1; CDR3 DNA: TGTGCCAGCAGCTTTCCCGGGACAGGGGGCACTGTTTTCTATGGCTACACCTTC; CDR3 protein: CASSFPGTGGTVFYGYTF
clone size: .; J gene: TRBJ2-2; V gene: TRBV20-1; D gene: .; CDR3 DNA: TGCAGTGCTAGCAGGACAGACACCGGGGAGCTGTTTTTT; CDR3 protein: CSASRTDTGELFF
clone size: once; J gene: TRBJ2-5; V gene: TRBV5-1; D gene: .; CDR3 DNA: TGCGCCAGCAGCTGGGCAGACAGGCACTTTCAAGAGACCCAGTACTTC; CDR3 protein: CASSWADRHFQETQYF
clone size: few; J gene: TRBJ2-7; V gene: TRBV6-5; D gene: .; CDR3 DNA: TGTGCCAGCAGTTACTCGGACAGTACTTTCGAGCAGTACTTC; CDR3 protein: CASSYSDSTFEQYF
clone size: .; J gene: TRBJ2-7; V gene: TRBV12-3/TRBV12-4; D gene: .; CDR3 DNA: TGTGCCAGCAGTTTGGTGAAACCCTACGAGCAGTACTTC; CDR3 protein: CASSLVKPYEQYF